Listed here is a single TCR beta chain. Its antigen is not identified. Trimming shortened V by 0 bases and J by 1 base, and 18 bases separated the two germline ends. Germline V gene sequence: CDR1 SGHRS, CDR2 YFSETQ. This CDR3 is built from 18 residues. The data stem from a study of radiation and T cells in renal cell carcinoma. This table comes from immunoSEQ multiplex PCR, and its TCRdb copy is limited to in-frame clones, with some not included. The sample includes about 130,000 clones, around 81% of them seen just once. Noted time point: blood 2 weeks post-SBRT. Stated treatment: 15 Gy SBRT to primary tumor, nephrectomy 4 weeks later. General observations from the study: Top tumor clonotypes rose in blood 2 weeks post-radiation, then contracted.

The genes are TRBV5-1 and TRBJ2-3, with D tentatively TRBD1 (6 bases). The receptor's source is a man aged 45-65 years with renal cell carcinoma. The input for sequencing was blood, taken from a patient whose treatment included radiotherapy and nephrectomy. The CDR3: CASSLVRGNDAGTDTQYF. In DNA, the CDR3 is TGCGCCAGCAGCTTGGTCAGGGGTAATGACGCTGGCACAGATACGCAGTATTTT.